The next 8 T cell receptor beta chains were all read from a single sample in a study of read filtering for tumor transcriptome and immune sequencing. This library used 300 to 450 ng RNA and molecular barcoded adaptors spanning alpha/delta and beta/gamma chains. TCRdb used MiXCR to reprocess the reads, holding one entry per CDR3 protein. This table has more than 100,000 distinct CDR3 sequences, roughly 13% appearing once. The material sequenced was a population of CD138-negative cells sorted from bone marrow. All receptors come from a donor at least 40 years old with multiple myeloma.

This clonotype was seen many times. This chain connects TRBV18 to TRBJ1-5, with a tentative D call TRBD1 (6 bases). The germline V and J ends were trimmed by 6 bases and 6 bases, with 12 bases remaining between them. Germline lookup yields CDR1 KGHSH and CDR2 LQKENI. This CDR3 comprises 13 residues. DNA for the CDR3: TGTGCCAGCTCCGCACAGGGATCTCAGCCCCAGCATTTT. This gives the protein CASSAQGSQPQHF.

Notes on this clonotype: A much more abundant neighbour one base away suggests this may be a read error. The chain joins TRBV25-1 to TRBJ1-5; TRBD1 might be the D (6 bases). Deletions cut 1 base from V and 6 bases from J, with 16 bases between. The CDR3 runs to 16 residues. Germline CDR1 reads MGHDK; CDR2 reads SYGVNS. The CDR3 loop reads CASSESQGKAIQPQHF. As DNA, the CDR3 is TGTGCCAGCAGTGAATCCCAGGGGAAGGCCATTCAGCCCCAGCATTTT.

Turning to this clonotype: A much more abundant neighbour one base away suggests this may be a read error. V is TRBV29-1 and J is TRBJ1-2; D is ambiguous. CDR3 length equals 17 residues. From germline, CDR1 is SQVTM and CDR2 ANQGSEA. The CDR3 DNA sequence: TGCAGCGTTGAATCCCGCCCGGGCTCCCGGGAGTACTATGGCCACACCTTC. Protein product: CSVESRPGSREYYGHTF.

Many counts were recorded for this clonotype. V and J are TRBV12-3 or TRBV12-4 and TRBJ2-1; TRBD2 might be the D (6 bases). The CDR3 totals 17 residues. V was shortened by 3 bases and J by 8 bases, with 23 bases between the two germline ends. CDR3 in amino acids: CASSFEREPGLPDEQFF. CDR3 in DNA: TGTGCCAGCAGTTTTGAGAGAGAACCGGGACTCCCCGATGAGCAGTTCTTC.

This clonotype appeared many times. The germline gene is not matched at one end of the junction; a read error may be the cause. The chain couples TRBV29-1 to TRBJ2-1; the match to TRBD1 covers 10 bases. The CDR3 length is 14 residues. The germline gives CDR1 SQVTM, CDR2 ANQGSEA. CDR3 sequence: CSARRQGAYNERFF. Written as DNA, the CDR3 is TGCAGCGCCCGGCGACAGGGGGCCTACAATGAGCGGTTCTTC.

In its sample, this clonotype was seen many times. The J gene is TRBJ2-1, the V gene TRBV10-2; 7 bases align to TRBD2. Germline assignment: CDR1 WSHSY and CDR2 SAAADI. V lost 0 bases, J lost 4 bases, and 6 bases stayed unmatched. The CDR3 totals 16 residues. Here the CDR3 DNA reads TGCGCCAGCAGTGAGTCGACCAGCGGGACTTACAATGAGCAGTTCTTC. Residues: CASSESTSGTYNEQFF.

The chain carries TRBV20-1 and TRBJ2-7, with 7 positions matching TRBD1. The CDR3 runs to 15 residues. After removal of 3 bases from V and 3 bases from J, the junction contained 11 bases not matched to a gene. Germline V gene lookup returns CDR1 DFQATT and CDR2 SNEGSKA (reference sequence). In nucleotides, the CDR3 is TGCAGTGCTAGTAACCCCAGGACAGGAGGCTACGAGCAGTACTTC. It encodes CSASNPRTGGYEQYF.

This clonotype was seen at least ten times. The rearrangement joins TRBV4-3 to TRBJ2-7, with 10 bases identical to TRBD2. Trimming removed 2 bases from V and 5 bases from J; junction bases left unmatched: 15. The germline V gene has CDR1 LGHNA and CDR2 YSLEER. CDR3 length equals 18 residues. CDR3: CASSQTYGSGRFVDEQYF. CDR3 in DNA: TGCGCCAGCAGCCAAACTTATGGTAGCGGGAGGTTCGTTGACGAGCAGTACTTC.